The 32 T cell receptor beta chains reported below all come from one sample, sequenced in a study of graft-versus-host responses after intestinal transplantation. The table came from immunoSEQ multiplex PCR; TCRdb's copy has only in-frame clones and leaves some out. The table shows under 30,000 clones, with over 60% occurring only once. Graft tissue was processed to release intraepithelial and lamina propria lymphocytes. The sample consisted of ileum tissue, taken 98 days after intestinal transplantation. These receptors originate from a human patient who received an intestinal transplant, so some T cells may come from the graft donor.

Turning to this clone: The identical CDR3 is also encoded by other nucleotide sequences in the sample. V and J are TRBV7-9 and TRBJ1-1; TRBD1 is a possible D gene (6 bases). V was clipped by 5 bases and J by 0 bases, with 13 bases between them. The V gene's germline CDR1 is SEHNR and CDR2 FQNEAQ (reference sequence). The CDR3 runs to 15 residues. CDR3 region: CASSPAGHLNTEAFF. The CDR3 coding sequence is TGTGCCAGCAGCCCAGCGGGACACTTGAACACTGAAGCTTTCTTT.

This clone was observed a handful of times. The V and J genes are TRBV19 and TRBJ1-2; D gene ambiguous. CDR1 and CDR2 from the germline V gene are LNHDA and SQIVND (reference sequence). CDR3 length equals 11 residues. The V gene lost 5 bases and the J gene lost 4 bases, with 5 bases spanning the gap. In DNA, the CDR3 is TGTGCCAGTAGTCGTAGCTATGGCTACACCTTC. It codes for CASSRSYGYTF.

The chain recombines TRBV5-4 with TRBJ2-5; the match to TRBD2 covers 8 bases. The CDR3 spans 15 residues. The germline V gene has CDR1 SGHNT and CDR2 YYREEE (reference sequence). Unmatched junction bases numbered 9, after V lost 4 bases and J lost 4 bases. The CDR3 is CASSPPGLGLETQYF. The CDR3 DNA reads as TGTGCCAGCAGCCCTCCGGGACTAGGGTTAGAGACCCAGTACTTC.

This clone was seen a handful of times. The chain uses TRBV9 and TRBJ2-3; TRBD2 matches 8 bases. CDR1 SGDLS and CDR2 YYNGEE come from the germline V gene. V gave up 0 bases and J gave up 2 bases; unmatched junction bases: 5. The CDR3 has 16 residues. CDR3 in amino acids: CASSVAGGGFTDTQYF. In nucleotides, the CDR3 is TGTGCCAGCAGCGTAGCCGGGGGGGGATTCACAGATACGCAGTATTTT.

The genes are TRBV6-1 and TRBJ2-2; unclear D gene. This CDR3 spans 14 amino acids. V lost 8 bases, J lost 6 bases, and 16 bases lay in between. Germline V gives CDR1 MNHNS, CDR2 SASEGT. In nucleotides, the CDR3 is TGTGCCAGCGGAACTACCCGGGCCGCCGGGGAGCTGTTTTTT. Its translation is CASGTTRAAGELFF.

The chain combines TRBV6-1 with TRBJ2-3; tentative D call: TRBD1 (6 bases). Germline V CDR1 and CDR2: MNHNS, SASEGT. CDR3 length: 13 residues. V shed 4 bases and J shed 3 bases, with 8 bases lying between them. The CDR3 nucleotides are TGTGCCAGCAGTGGGGACACGACAGATACGCAGTATTTT. The encoded protein is CASSGDTTDTQYF.

This rearrangement joins TRBV5-8 to TRBJ2-1, with TRBD2 as a possible D gene (6 bases). CDR3 length: 15 residues. CDR1 is SGHTS, CDR2 YDEGEE, per germline. Deletions cut 4 bases from V and 4 bases from J, with 15 bases between. The CDR3 loop is CASSPGSGHYNEQFF. The CDR3 DNA follows: TGTGCCAGCAGCCCCGGGAGCGGGCATTACAATGAGCAGTTCTTC.

The chain employs TRBV7-8 and TRBJ1-6; possible D gene TRBD1, 6 bases. The germline V and J ends were trimmed by 4 bases and 9 bases, with 19 bases remaining between them. The CDR3 loop spans 16 amino acids. Per the germline V gene, CDR1 is SGHVS and CDR2 is FQNEAQ. CDR3 loop: CASSSLGTSYLSPLHF. CDR3 coding DNA: TGTGCCAGCAGCTCGCTCGGGACATCATACCTTTCACCCCTCCACTTT.

The rearrangement joins TRBV19 to TRBJ1-1, with a weak D call TRBD1 (5 bases). The CDR3 runs 16 residues. The germline CDR1 and CDR2 sequences are LNHDA and SQIVND (reference sequence). V lost 0 bases and J 2 bases, leaving 13 bases between the germline ends. The CDR3 sequence: CASSIDQRQLNTEAFF. Here the CDR3 DNA reads TGTGCCAGTAGTATAGACCAACGACAGCTAAACACTGAAGCTTTCTTT.

The chain recombines TRBV4-2 with TRBJ1-1; D is unresolved. Trimming shortened V by 0 bases and J by 11 bases, and 13 bases separated the two germline ends. Germline CDR1 LGHNA, CDR2 YNFKEQ. This CDR3 is built from 13 residues. CDR3 residues: CASSQDSGREAFF. CDR3 bases: TGTGCCAGCAGCCAAGATTCGGGCCGAGAGGCTTTCTTT.

The chain has TRBV30 and TRBJ1-1, with 7 positions matching TRBD1. CDR3 length: 15 amino acids. Germline V gene data show CDR1 as GTSNPN and CDR2 as SVGIG (reference sequence). The J segment lost 4 bases and the V segment lost 2 bases, leaving 10 bases of the junction unmatched. CDR3 bases: TGTGCCTGGAGTCTCGCAGGGGGAGGAAGCACTGAAGCTTTCTTT. It translates to CAWSLAGGGSTEAFF. The full variable domain, with the rest looked up from reference TRBV30 and TRBJ1-1, is SQTIHQWPATLVQPVGSPLSLECTVEGTSNPNLYWYRQAAGRGLQLLFYSVGIGQISSEVPQNLSASRPQDRQFILSSKKLLLSDSGFYLCAWSLAGGGSTEAFFGQGTRLTVV.

CDR3 nucleotide sequence: TGTGCCAGCTCTAACGAGAAGGGCTTGAGCTATGGCTACACCTTC. Its protein is CASSNEKGLSYGYTF. This chain uses TRBV18 with TRBJ1-2; no reliable D call. Germline CDR1 reads KGHSH; CDR2 reads LQKENI. V lost 6 bases, J lost 4 bases, and 18 bases lay in between. The CDR3 consists of 15 residues.

The J gene is TRBJ2-7, the V gene TRBV7-8, with D perhaps given as TRBD1 or TRBD2 (7 bases each). Germline CDR1 and CDR2: SGHVS and FQNEAQ. V was pared by 0 bases and J by 0 bases, with 18 bases between. This CDR3 spans 18 amino acids. CDR3 coding DNA: TGTGCCAGCAGCTTAGCGAAGTATCAGGGGGGGGGCTCCTACGAGCAGTACTTC. Its protein product is CASSLAKYQGGGSYEQYF. Drawing the rest from reference TRBV7-8 and TRBJ2-7, the complete variable domain is GAGVSQSPRYKVAKRGQDVALRCDPISGHVSLFWYQQALGQGPEFLTYFQNEAQLDKSGLPSDRFFAERPEGSVSTLKIQRTQQEDSAVYLCASSLAKYQGGGSYEQYFGPGTRLTVT.

The chain links TRBV29-1 to TRBJ1-1; D is ambiguous. Trimming shortened V by 1 base and J by 4 bases, and 10 bases separated the two germline ends. There are 13 residues in the CDR3. Per germline, CDR1 SQVTM and CDR2 ANQGSEA. The CDR3 DNA is TGCAGCGTTGAAGTAGGAACGGGCACTGAAGCTTTCTTT. Translated: CSVEVGTGTEAFF.

This sequence joins TRBV4-1 and TRBJ2-7; 8 nucleotides line up with TRBD1. The CDR3 has 16 amino acids. The J segment lost 1 base and the V segment lost 3 bases, leaving 8 bases of the junction unmatched. Germline V gives CDR1 MGHRA, CDR2 YSYEKL. CDR3 DNA: TGCGCCAGCAGCCAGGGTCCACAGGGGGGATCCTACGAGCAGTACTTC. The encoded protein is CASSQGPQGGSYEQYF.

The gene calls are TRBV2 and TRBJ1-2; no clear D. This CDR3 contains 11 residues. V lost 3 bases and J lost 8, with 7 bases in between. Per the germline V gene, CDR1 is SNHLY and CDR2 is FYNNEI. Here the CDR3 reads CASSDAQGYTF. DNA of the CDR3: TGTGCCAGCAGTGATGCCCAGGGCTACACCTTC.

The gene calls are TRBV18 and TRBJ1-6; no clear D. Germline V CDR1 and CDR2: KGHSH, LQKENI. CDR3 length: 17 amino acids. With 4 bases removed from V and 0 bases from J, the gap between germline ends came to 13 bases. CDR3 protein: CASSQLIAVSYNSPLHF. CDR3 DNA sequence: TGTGCCAGCTCACAGCTAATAGCAGTCTCCTATAATTCACCCCTCCACTTT.

This chain connects TRBV7-9 to TRBJ2-2; TRBD1 is a possible D gene (5 bases). Trimming took off 5 bases at V and 7 bases at J, with 17 bases between the two ends. The CDR3 length is 15 residues. The germline gives CDR1 SEHNR, CDR2 FQNEAQ (reference sequence). The CDR3 region is CASSPSWGRNGELFF. CDR3 DNA sequence: TGTGCCAGCAGCCCAAGCTGGGGCCGGAACGGGGAGCTGTTTTTT.

The genes are TRBV5-8 and TRBJ1-1, with 8 nucleotides matching TRBD1. This CDR3 spans 19 amino acids. Germline loops: CDR1 SGHTS, CDR2 YDEGEE. Trimming at V came to 2 bases and at J to 3 bases, leaving 18 bases not matched to a gene. CDR3 sequence (DNA): TGTGCCAGCAGCTTTTGGCAGGGGGCAAGACCCAATACCGACACTGAAGCTTTCTTT. It is translated as CASSFWQGARPNTDTEAFF.

The rearrangement links TRBV27 to TRBJ1-6, with D hard to call. CDR3 length: 17 residues. Trimming stripped 3 bases from V and 2 bases from J, with 14 bases between. Germline CDR1 and CDR2: MNHEY and SMNVEV (reference sequence). This CDR3 is CASSFGPSAPYNSPLHF. CDR3 bases: TGTGCCAGCAGTTTTGGGCCATCAGCCCCCTATAATTCACCCCTCCACTTT.

The V gene is TRBV5-1, the J gene TRBJ1-6; D possibly corresponds to TRBD1 (6 bases). This CDR3 is built from 16 residues. V was pared by 2 bases and J by 2 bases, with 11 bases between. Germline V gene data show CDR1 as SGHRS and CDR2 as YFSETQ. This CDR3 reads CASSFFYRAYNSPLHF. Written as DNA, the CDR3 is TGCGCCAGCAGCTTTTTCTACAGGGCCTATAATTCACCCCTCCACTTT. Together with reference TRBV5-1 and TRBJ1-6, the CDR3 gives the full variable domain: KAGVTQTPRYLIKTRGQQVTLSCSPISGHRSVSWYQQTPGQGLQFLFEYFSETQRNKGNFPGRFSGRQFSNSRSEMNVSTLELGDSALYLCASSFFYRAYNSPLHFGNGTRLTVT.

This rearrangement joins TRBV29-1 to TRBJ2-1; D possibly matches TRBD1 or TRBD2 (6 bases each). The CDR3 sequence is 11 residues long. The germline V gene encodes CDR1 SQVTM and CDR2 ANQGSEA. The CDR3: CSGGRASEQFF. CDR3 nucleotide sequence: TGCAGTGGGGGGCGGGCCAGTGAGCAGTTCTTC.

V gene TRBV23-1 combines with J gene TRBJ2-7; no clear D. TRBV23-1 is an ORF, with its function uncertain. The CDR3 extends over 16 amino acids. Between the trimmed V and J ends, which lost 0 bases and 2 bases, there was a span of 14 bases. The CDR3 DNA is TGCGCCAGCAGTCAATCCCCGGCACCTTCTACCTACGAGCAGTACTTC. This codes for CASSQSPAPSTYEQYF.

This clone was seen once. This sequence joins TRBV4-1 and TRBJ1-2; 8 bases are a match to TRBD1. The CDR3 consists of 17 residues. Germline V gene lookup returns CDR1 MGHRA and CDR2 YSYEKL. The J segment lost 0 bases and the V segment lost 0 bases, leaving 6 bases of the junction unmatched. CDR3 amino acids: CASSQDTGQGANYGYTF. In nucleotides, the CDR3 is TGCGCCAGCAGCCAAGATACAGGACAGGGCGCTAACTATGGCTACACCTTC.

J is TRBJ1-1 and V is TRBV19; D is unclear. Germline CDR1 and CDR2: LNHDA and SQIVND (reference sequence). The CDR3 spans 12 residues. V dropped 7 bases and J dropped 5 bases, with 11 bases sitting between them. The CDR3 sequence is CASKSFGTEAFF. Here the CDR3 DNA reads TGTGCCAGTAAATCTTTTGGGACTGAAGCTTTCTTT.

This sequence joins TRBV7-8 and TRBJ1-5, with D unresolved. The length of the CDR3 is 13 residues. Germline V gene lookup returns CDR1 SGHVS and CDR2 FQNEAQ. With 5 bases removed from V and 1 base from J, the gap between germline ends came to 6 bases. Here the CDR3 DNA reads TGTGCCAGCAGCCCCTCAAGCAATCAGCCCCAGCATTTT. This encodes CASSPSSNQPQHF.

The J gene is TRBJ2-1, the V gene TRBV27, with D unclear. V shed 2 bases and J shed 4 bases, with 12 bases lying between them. The CDR3 is 15 amino acids. The germline gives CDR1 MNHEY, CDR2 SMNVEV (reference sequence). The CDR3 coding sequence is TGTGCCAGCAGTTTAGACCCCTGGGGATACAATGAGCAGTTCTTC. Its protein is CASSLDPWGYNEQFF.

This chain joins TRBV4-1 and TRBJ2-1; possible D gene TRBD2, 6 bases. Germline V gene data show CDR1 as MGHRA and CDR2 as YSYEKL. Trimming cost V 1 base and J 3 bases, with 10 bases left between them. The CDR3 length is 15 residues. The CDR3 bases are TGCGCCAGCAGCCAAGTCGGGACTTACTACAATGAGCAGTTCTTC. As protein: CASSQVGTYYNEQFF.

The CDR3 coding sequence is TGCAGCGTTGAAGATCTGGGGGCGCGTGGCTACACCTTC. Its protein product is CSVEDLGARGYTF. The chain uses TRBV29-1 and TRBJ1-2; D perhaps matches TRBD1 (6 bases). The CDR3 extends over 13 amino acids. V gave up 0 bases and J gave up 7 bases, with 12 bases separating them. Germline CDR1 is SQVTM and CDR2 is ANQGSEA. The whole variable domain, filled in from reference TRBV29-1 and TRBJ1-2, reads SAVISQKPSRDICQRGTSLTIQCQVDSQVTMMFWYRQQPGQSLTLIATANQGSEATYESGFVIDKFPISRPNLTFSTLTVSNMSPEDSSIYLCSVEDLGARGYTFGSGTRLTVV.

The V call is TRBV9, the J call TRBJ2-1; 7 bases fit TRBD2. Trimming removed 0 bases from V and 9 bases from J; junction bases left unmatched: 9. This CDR3 spans 15 amino acids. Germline CDR1 reads SGDLS; CDR2 reads YYNGEE. CDR3 protein: CASSVAPGEGLEQFF. In nucleotides, the CDR3 is TGTGCCAGCAGCGTAGCTCCGGGGGAGGGGCTTGAGCAGTTCTTC.

This chain connects TRBV9 to TRBJ2-5; D may correspond to TRBD1 or TRBD2 (6 bases each). Germline assignment: CDR1 SGDLS and CDR2 YYNGEE. The CDR3 consists of 13 residues. The V and J ends lost 4 bases and 4 bases respectively, with 11 bases between them. Here the CDR3 DNA reads TGTGCCAGCAGCTCGGGGGCCTCAGAGACCCAGTACTTC. Its protein product is CASSSGASETQYF. Full variable domain (remainder filled in from reference TRBV9 and TRBJ2-5): DSGVTQTPKHLITATGQRVTLRCSPRSGDLSVYWYQQSLDQGLQFLIQYYNGEERAKGNILERFSAQQFPDLHSELNLSSLELGDSALYFCASSSGASETQYFGPGTRLLVL.

The J gene is TRBJ2-1, the V gene TRBV28, with a weak D call TRBD1 (6 bases). V dropped 5 bases and J dropped 4 bases, with 15 bases sitting between them. The CDR3 has 15 residues. Germline V gene data show CDR1 as MDHEN and CDR2 as SYDVKM. The CDR3 nucleotides are TGTGCCAGCAGTCCGGGGACATACTTGTACAATGAGCAGTTCTTC. Residues: CASSPGTYLYNEQFF.